This T cell receptor (beta chain) was obtained from a study of cytomegalovirus exposure and HLA in healthy donors. Study context: Researchers previously reported finding roughly 120 million unique TCR beta sequences from about 200 million T cells. Study-wide findings and caveats: Among TCR sequences, most were rare, though some public TCRs appeared in many donors. In a later analysis, TCR beta V- and J-gene trimming showed a link to a missense DCLRE1C variant.

This PCR relied on a set of 60 Vbeta primers and 13 Jbeta primers. Method: immunoSEQ multiplex PCR; TCRdb's copy keeps in-frame clones and lacks some. The sample shows about 120,000 clones, 82% of them seen only once. The CDR3 is 15 amino acids. Unmatched junction bases numbered 8, after V lost 2 bases and J lost 7 bases. The germline CDR1 and CDR2 sequences are KGHSH and LQKENI. As regards this clone: Antigen unknown.

The donors were healthy bone marrow donors. This receptor was taken from a woman in her late teens or twenties in good health and CMV-seronegative. The chain recombines TRBV18 with TRBJ1-2, with 9 bases identical to TRBD1. What was sequenced was PBMCs. Written as DNA, the CDR3 is TGTGCCAGCTCACCAGAACAGGGGGCTCTAGGTGGCTACACCTTC. Protein: CASSPEQGALGGYTF.